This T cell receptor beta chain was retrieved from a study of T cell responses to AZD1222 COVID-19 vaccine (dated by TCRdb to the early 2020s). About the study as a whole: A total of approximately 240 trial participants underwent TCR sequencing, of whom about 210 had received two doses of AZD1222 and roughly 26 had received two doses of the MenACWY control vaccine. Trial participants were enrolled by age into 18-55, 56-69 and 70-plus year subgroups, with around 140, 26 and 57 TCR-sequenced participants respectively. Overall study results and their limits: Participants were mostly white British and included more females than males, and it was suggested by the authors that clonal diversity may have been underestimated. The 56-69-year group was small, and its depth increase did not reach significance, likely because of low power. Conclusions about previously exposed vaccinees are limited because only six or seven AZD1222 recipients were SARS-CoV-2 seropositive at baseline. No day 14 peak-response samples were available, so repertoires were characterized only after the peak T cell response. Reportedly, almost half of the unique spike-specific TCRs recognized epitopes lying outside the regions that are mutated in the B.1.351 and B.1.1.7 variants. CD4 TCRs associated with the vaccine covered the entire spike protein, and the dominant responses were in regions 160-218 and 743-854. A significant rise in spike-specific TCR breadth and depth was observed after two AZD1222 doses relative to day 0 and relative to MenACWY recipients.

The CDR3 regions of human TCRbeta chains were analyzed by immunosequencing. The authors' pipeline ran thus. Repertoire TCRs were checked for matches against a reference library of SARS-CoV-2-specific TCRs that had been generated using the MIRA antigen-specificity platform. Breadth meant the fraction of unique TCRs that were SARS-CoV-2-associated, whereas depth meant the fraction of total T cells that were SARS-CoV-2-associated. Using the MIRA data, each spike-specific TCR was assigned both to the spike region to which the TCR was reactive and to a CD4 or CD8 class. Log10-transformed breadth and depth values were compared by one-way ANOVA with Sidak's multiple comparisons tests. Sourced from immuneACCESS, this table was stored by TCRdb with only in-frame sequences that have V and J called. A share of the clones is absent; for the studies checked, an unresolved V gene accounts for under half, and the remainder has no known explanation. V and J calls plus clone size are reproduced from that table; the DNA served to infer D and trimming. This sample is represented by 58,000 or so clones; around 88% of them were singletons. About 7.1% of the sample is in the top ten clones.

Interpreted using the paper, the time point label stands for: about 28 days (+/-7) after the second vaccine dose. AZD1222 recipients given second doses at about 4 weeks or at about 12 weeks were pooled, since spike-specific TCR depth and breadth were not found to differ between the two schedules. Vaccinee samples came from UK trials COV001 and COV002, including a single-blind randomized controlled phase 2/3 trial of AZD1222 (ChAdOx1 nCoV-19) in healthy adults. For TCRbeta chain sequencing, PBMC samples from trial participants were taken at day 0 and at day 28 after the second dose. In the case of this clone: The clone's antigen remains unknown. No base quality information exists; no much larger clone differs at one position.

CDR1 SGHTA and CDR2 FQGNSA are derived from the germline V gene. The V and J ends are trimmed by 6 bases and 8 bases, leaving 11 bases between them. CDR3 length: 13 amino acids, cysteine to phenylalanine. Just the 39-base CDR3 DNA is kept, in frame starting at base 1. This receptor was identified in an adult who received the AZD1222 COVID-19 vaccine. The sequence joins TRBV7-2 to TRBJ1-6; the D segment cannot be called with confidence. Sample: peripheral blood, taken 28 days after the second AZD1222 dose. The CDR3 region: CASSRFWDSPLHF. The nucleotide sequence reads TGTGCCAGCAGTCGATTCTGGGATTCACCCCTCCACTTT.